The 10 T cell receptor beta chains presented below share a single source sample, sequenced in a study of cytomegalovirus exposure and HLA in healthy donors. The PCR had 60 Vbeta and 13 Jbeta primers. The protocol was immunoSEQ multiplex PCR, while the TCRdb copy is restricted to in-frame clones and leaves out a portion. The data contain some 90,000 clones, about 80% of them singletons. Sequenced: PBMCs. These receptors came from a man aged 25-45 years in good health and CMV-seronegative.

This clone was picked up one time. The rearrangement uses TRBV13 and TRBJ2-1; 7 nucleotides align to TRBD1. The CDR3 is 17 residues long. Germline CDR1 and CDR2: PRHDT and FYEKMQ (reference sequence). The V and J ends lost 2 bases and 5 bases, in that order; junction bases with no gene match: 12. CDR3 DNA: TGTGCCAGCAGCTTATTGGCTTGGGGGACAGAAAACAATGAGCAGTTCTTC. It translates to CASSLLAWGTENNEQFF.

This clone is a singleton in its sample. V gene TRBV9 combines with J gene TRBJ2-4; TRBD1 matches at 10 bases. Trimming cost V 3 bases and J 3 bases; bases outside gene matches: 0. The CDR3 is made up of 14 amino acids. From germline, CDR1 is SGDLS and CDR2 YYNGEE. The CDR3 loop reads CASSGDRGKNIQYF. CDR3 sequence (DNA): TGTGCCAGCAGCGGGGACAGGGGCAAAAACATTCAGTACTTC. Using reference TRBV9 and TRBJ2-4 for the parts outside the CDR3, the full variable domain is DSGVTQTPKHLITATGQRVTLRCSPRSGDLSVYWYQQSLDQGLQFLIQYYNGEERAKGNILERFSAQQFPDLHSELNLSSLELGDSALYFCASSGDRGKNIQYFGAGTRLSVL.

The J gene is TRBJ1-1, the V gene TRBV11-3, with a possible D match to TRBD1 (5 bases). Trimming removed 5 bases from V and 6 bases from J, with 16 bases in between. Germline CDR1 SGHNT, CDR2 YENEEA. The CDR3 is 14 residues long. CDR3 nucleotides: TGTGCCAGCAGCCCCATAAGGGACTCCGCTGAAGCTTTCTTT. This gives the protein CASSPIRDSAEAFF.

The chain is built from TRBV29-1 and TRBJ2-3, with TRBD1 identical over 9 bases. Germline CDR1 SQVTM, CDR2 ANQGSEA. The V segment lost 7 bases and the J segment 4 bases; nucleotides outside the gene matches: 3. The CDR3 is 12 residues long. The CDR3 DNA reads TGCAGCGGAACAGGGGGCTCAGATACGCAGTATTTT. Its protein is CSGTGGSDTQYF.

This chain joins TRBV2 and TRBJ1-2, with D maybe TRBD1 (6 bases). The length of the CDR3 is 13 residues. Trimming shortened V by 8 bases and J by 8 bases, and 18 bases separated the two germline ends. Per the germline V gene, CDR1 is SNHLY and CDR2 is FYNNEI. The CDR3 DNA reads as TGTGCCAGCGGACAGAGCCTCCCTTCGGGCTACACCTTC. Translated: CASGQSLPSGYTF.

The chain links TRBV4-2 to TRBJ1-4, with D perhaps matching TRBD1 (6 bases). Germline V gene sequence: CDR1 LGHNA, CDR2 YNFKEQ. Trimming removed 8 bases from V and 5 bases from J, with 18 bases in between. The CDR3 contains 15 residues. CDR3 sequence (DNA): TGTGCCAGCCAGCTGATTGGACAGTCAAATGAAAAACTGTTTTTT. Its translation: CASQLIGQSNEKLFF.

The rearrangement joins TRBV28 to TRBJ1-1; unclear D gene. Looked up from germline, CDR1 is MDHEN and CDR2 is SYDVKM. The CDR3 sequence is 14 residues long. Trimming removed 2 bases at V and 6 bases at J, with 13 bases between. CDR3: CASSLKGGMPEAFF. The CDR3 DNA is TGTGCCAGCAGTTTAAAGGGAGGGATGCCTGAAGCTTTCTTT.

The gene calls are TRBV6-6 and TRBJ1-4; 10 positions match TRBD1. V shed 2 bases, J shed 6 bases, and the junction held 6 bases outside the gene matches. There are 16 residues in the CDR3. Per the germline V gene, CDR1 is MNHNY and CDR2 is SVGAGI (reference sequence). The CDR3 DNA is TGTGCCAGCAGTTACACCTCCGGGACAGGGGATGAAAAACTGTTTTTT. Protein: CASSYTSGTGDEKLFF.

The chain employs TRBV18 and TRBJ1-2, with D perhaps matching TRBD1 (5 bases). The V gene lost 2 bases and the J gene lost 7 bases, with 17 bases spanning the gap. The CDR3 spans 15 residues. CDR1 is KGHSH, CDR2 LQKENI, per germline. CDR3 sequence (DNA): TGTGCCAGCTCACCAACAGGCGCGGGGTTCGGTGGCTACACCTTC. Its protein is CASSPTGAGFGGYTF.

The chain combines TRBV5-1 with TRBJ2-2, with TRBD2 matching over 11 bases. There are 15 residues in the CDR3. Germline loops: CDR1 SGHRS, CDR2 YFSETQ. J was trimmed by 6 bases and V by 0 bases; bases with no gene match: 1. DNA of the CDR3: TGCGCCAGCAGCTTGGAACTAGCGGGAGCCGGGGAGCTGTTTTTT. Encoded protein: CASSLELAGAGELFF.